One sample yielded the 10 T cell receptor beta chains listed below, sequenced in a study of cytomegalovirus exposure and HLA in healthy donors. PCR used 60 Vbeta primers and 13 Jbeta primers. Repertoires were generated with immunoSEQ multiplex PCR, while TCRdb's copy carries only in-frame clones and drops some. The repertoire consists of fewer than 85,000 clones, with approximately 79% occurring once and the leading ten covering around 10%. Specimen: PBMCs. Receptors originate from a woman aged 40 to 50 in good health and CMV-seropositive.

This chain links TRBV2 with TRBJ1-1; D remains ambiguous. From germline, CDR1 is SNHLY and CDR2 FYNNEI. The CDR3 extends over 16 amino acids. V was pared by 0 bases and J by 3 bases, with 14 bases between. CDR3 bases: TGTGCCAGCAGTGAAGCGAGGGCCCGAGCGTACACTGAAGCTTTCTTT. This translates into CASSEARARAYTEAFF.

The CDR3 loop reads CASSPTAGTEAFF. Written as DNA, the CDR3 is TGTGCCAGCAGCCCTACCGCGGGGACTGAAGCTTTCTTT. The V call is TRBV9, the J call TRBJ1-1; D ambiguous. This CDR3 has 13 amino acids. The germline V gene has CDR1 SGDLS and CDR2 YYNGEE. V lost 4 bases and J 5 bases, leaving 12 bases between the germline ends.

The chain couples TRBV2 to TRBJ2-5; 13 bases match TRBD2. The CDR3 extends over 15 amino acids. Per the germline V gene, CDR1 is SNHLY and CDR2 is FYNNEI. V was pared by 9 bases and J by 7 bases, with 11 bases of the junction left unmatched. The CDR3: CARARLAGGPGTQYF. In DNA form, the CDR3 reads TGTGCCAGAGCCCGACTAGCGGGGGGCCCCGGGACCCAGTACTTC. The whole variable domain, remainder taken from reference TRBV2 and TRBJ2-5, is EPEVTQTPSHQVTQMGQEVILRCVPISNHLYFYWYRQILGQKVEFLVSFYNNEISEKSEIFDDQFSVERPDGSNFTLKIRSTKLEDSAMYFCARARLAGGPGTQYFGPGTRLLVL.

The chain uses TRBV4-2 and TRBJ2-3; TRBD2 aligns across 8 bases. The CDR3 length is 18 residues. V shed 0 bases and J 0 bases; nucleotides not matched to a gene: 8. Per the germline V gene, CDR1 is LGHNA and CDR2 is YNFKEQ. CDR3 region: CASSQDQRGFTSTDTQYF. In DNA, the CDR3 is TGTGCCAGCAGCCAAGACCAGCGGGGGTTTACTAGCACAGATACGCAGTATTTT.

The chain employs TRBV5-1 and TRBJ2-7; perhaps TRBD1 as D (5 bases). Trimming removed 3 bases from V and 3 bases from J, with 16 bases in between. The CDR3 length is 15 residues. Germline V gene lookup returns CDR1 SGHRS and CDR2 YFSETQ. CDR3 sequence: CASSWRQSGVYEQYF. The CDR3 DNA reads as TGCGCCAGCAGCTGGCGACAGAGTGGAGTCTACGAGCAGTACTTC.

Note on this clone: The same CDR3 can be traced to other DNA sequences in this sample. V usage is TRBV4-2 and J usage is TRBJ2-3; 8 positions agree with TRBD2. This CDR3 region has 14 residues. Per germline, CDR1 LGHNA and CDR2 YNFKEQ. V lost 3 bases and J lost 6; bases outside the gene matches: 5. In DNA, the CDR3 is TGTGCCAGCAGCCAGGGGACTAGTAGTGATACGCAGTATTTT. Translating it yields CASSQGTSSDTQYF.

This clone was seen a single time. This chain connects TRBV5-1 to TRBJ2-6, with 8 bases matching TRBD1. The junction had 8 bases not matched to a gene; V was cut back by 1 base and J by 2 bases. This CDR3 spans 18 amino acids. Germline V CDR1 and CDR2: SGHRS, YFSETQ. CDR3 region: CASSLSGQGGTGANVLTF. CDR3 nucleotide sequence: TGCGCCAGCAGCTTGTCCGGACAGGGTGGTACTGGGGCCAACGTCCTGACTTTC.

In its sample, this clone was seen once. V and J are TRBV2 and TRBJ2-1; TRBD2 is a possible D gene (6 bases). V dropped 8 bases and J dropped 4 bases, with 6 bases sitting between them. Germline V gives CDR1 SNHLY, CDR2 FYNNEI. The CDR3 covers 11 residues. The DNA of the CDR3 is TGTGCCAGCGGACTATACAATGAGCAGTTCTTC. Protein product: CASGLYNEQFF.

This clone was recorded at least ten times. CDR3 region: CASSLNLDEQFF. The CDR3 nucleotides are TGTGCCAGCAGCTTAAATCTCGATGAGCAGTTCTTC. The gene calls are TRBV7-9 and TRBJ2-1; D ambiguous. The V end lost 2 bases, the J end lost 8 bases, and 7 bases lay between the germline ends. This CDR3 spans 12 amino acids. CDR1 is SEHNR and CDR2 is FQNEAQ in the germline V gene (reference sequence).

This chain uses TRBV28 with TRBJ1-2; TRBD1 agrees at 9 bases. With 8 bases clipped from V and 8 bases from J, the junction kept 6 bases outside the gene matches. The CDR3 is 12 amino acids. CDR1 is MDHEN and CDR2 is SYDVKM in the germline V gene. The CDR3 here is CASHRTGDGYTF. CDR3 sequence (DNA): TGTGCCAGCCATAGGACAGGGGACGGCTACACCTTC.